These 31 T cell receptor beta chains came from one sample sequenced in a study of blood T cell repertoires in COVID-19. Sequencing used immunoSEQ multiplex PCR; TCRdb keeps in-frame clones, though not all of them. The sample contains about 190,000 clones, roughly 80% of which appear only once. The sequencing sample was made of peripheral blood. The receptors were sampled from a young woman with acute or convalescent COVID-19.

In its sample, this clone was seen once. The chain has TRBV11-3 and TRBJ2-5; 8 nucleotides agree with TRBD2. Looked up from germline, CDR1 is SGHNT and CDR2 is YENEEA. This CDR3 is built from 13 residues. Trimming cost V 1 base and J 5 bases; bases outside gene matches: 0. CDR3 in amino acids: CASSLGLAETQYF. CDR3 coding DNA: TGTGCCAGCAGCTTAGGACTAGCGGAGACCCAGTACTTC.

CDR3: CASSQTGTHTDTQYF. Here the CDR3 DNA reads TGTGCCAGCAGCCAGACAGGGACCCACACAGATACGCAGTATTTT. V usage is TRBV28 and J usage is TRBJ2-3; 7 nucleotides align to TRBD1. The CDR3 covers 15 residues. CDR1 is MDHEN and CDR2 is SYDVKM in the germline V gene. Unmatched junction bases numbered 8, after V lost 6 bases and J lost 2 bases. The variable domain in full, completed from reference TRBV28 and TRBJ2-3, reads DVKVTQSSRYLVKRTGEKVFLECVQDMDHENMFWYRQDPGLGLRLIYFSYDVKMKEKGDIPEGYSVSREKKERFSLILESASTNQTSMYLCASSQTGTHTDTQYFGPGTRLTVL.

The chain joins TRBV6-2 or TRBV6-3 to TRBJ2-3, with 8 bases lining up with TRBD2. Looked up from germline, CDR1 is MNHEY and CDR2 is SVGEGT. Unmatched junction bases numbered 11, after V lost 4 bases and J lost 2 bases. The CDR3 length is 17 residues. The CDR3 region is CASSSRGTRSYTDTQYF. The DNA of the CDR3 is TGTGCCAGCAGTTCTCGAGGGACTAGGAGTTACACAGATACGCAGTATTTT.

This chain connects TRBV9 to TRBJ1-3, with D possibly matching TRBD1 (6 bases). The length of the CDR3 is 14 residues. Germline V lookup: CDR1 SGDLS, CDR2 YYNGEE. Trimming removed 6 bases from V and 3 bases from J, with 13 bases in between. CDR3 sequence (DNA): TGTGCCAGCACAAACCCAGGGGTTGGAAACACCATATATTTT. It encodes CASTNPGVGNTIYF.

This clone was observed a single time. The chain couples TRBV9 to TRBJ2-5; D gene ambiguous. V was cut by 4 bases and J by 1 base, with 14 bases left in between. Germline V lookup: CDR1 SGDLS, CDR2 YYNGEE. The CDR3 covers 15 residues. CDR3 nucleotide sequence: TGTGCCAGCAGCCCTGGCTCTAGGCCCCAAGAGACCCAGTACTTC. Protein product: CASSPGSRPQETQYF.

The V call is TRBV3-1 (or the pseudogene TRBV3-2), the J call TRBJ1-4, with 7 bases that match TRBD1. The J segment lost 5 bases and the V segment lost 4 bases, leaving 10 bases of the junction unmatched. CDR1 and CDR2 from the germline V gene are LGHDT and YNNKEL (reference sequence). This CDR3 has 16 amino acids. The CDR3 sequence: CASSRRGPGTNEKLFF. CDR3 nucleotide sequence: TGTGCCAGCAGCCGTAGGGGGCCAGGTACCAATGAAAAACTGTTTTTT.

This chain joins TRBV11-3 and TRBJ2-7; D not resolved. Germline CDR1 reads SGHNT; CDR2 reads YENEEA. V lost 1 base and J lost 3, with 10 bases in between. This CDR3 region has 14 residues. The CDR3 DNA follows: TGTGCCAGCAGCTTAGGCACAGACAACTACGAGCAGTACTTC. Amino acid sequence: CASSLGTDNYEQYF. Complete variable domain (other parts from reference TRBV11-3 and TRBJ2-7): EAGVVQSPRYKIIEKKQPVAFWCNPISGHNTLYWYLQNLGQGPELLIRYENEEAVDDSQLPKDRFSAERLKGVDSTLKIQPAELGDSAVYLCASSLGTDNYEQYFGPGTRLTVT.

The chain employs TRBV9 and TRBJ2-1; TRBD2 matches at 8 bases. This CDR3 is built from 13 residues. The V gene's germline CDR1 is SGDLS and CDR2 YYNGEE. J was trimmed by 13 bases and V by 0 bases; bases with no gene match: 6. The CDR3 DNA sequence: TGTGCCAGCAGCGTAGTTAGCGGGGAAGGACAGTTCTTC. Translating gives CASSVVSGEGQFF. The full variable domain, completed using reference TRBV9 and TRBJ2-1, is DSGVTQTPKHLITATGQRVTLRCSPRSGDLSVYWYQQSLDQGLQFLIQYYNGEERAKGNILERFSAQQFPDLHSELNLSSLELGDSALYFCASSVVSGEGQFFGPGTRLTVL.

V usage is TRBV7-2 and J usage is TRBJ2-7; D possibly corresponds to TRBD2 (6 bases). Germline CDR1 SGHTA, CDR2 FQGNSA. Trimming shortened V by 5 bases and J by 3 bases, and 14 bases separated the two germline ends. This CDR3 comprises 14 residues. The CDR3 reads CASSAGDWYYEQYF. The CDR3 nucleotides read TGTGCCAGCAGCGCCGGGGACTGGTACTACGAGCAGTACTTC.

V usage is TRBV19 and J usage is TRBJ2-7, with D tentatively TRBD2 (5 bases). Germline V gene sequence: CDR1 LNHDA, CDR2 SQIVND (reference sequence). The CDR3 contains 15 residues. V was cut by 3 bases and J by 0 bases, with 12 bases left in between. The DNA of the CDR3 is TGTGCCAGTAGTATCGAGGGAGTCTTCTCCTACGAGCAGTACTTC. This gives the protein CASSIEGVFSYEQYF. The full variable domain, with the rest looked up from reference TRBV19 and TRBJ2-7, is DGGITQSPKYLFRKEGQNVTLSCEQNLNHDAMYWYRQDPGQGLRLIYYSQIVNDFQKGDIAEGYSVSREKKESFPLTVTSAQKNPTAFYLCASSIEGVFSYEQYFGPGTRLTVT.

This sequence joins TRBV15 and TRBJ1-5; a possible D gene is TRBD1 (5 bases). CDR3 length equals 15 residues. In germline, CDR1 is LNHNV, CDR2 YYDKDF (reference sequence). Trimming shortened V by 2 bases and J by 4 bases, and 12 bases separated the two germline ends. In nucleotides, the CDR3 is TGTGCCACCAGCAGAAGTGACCAGGGTAATCAGCCCCAGCATTTT. It specifies CATSRSDQGNQPQHF.

This chain joins TRBV5-1 and TRBJ1-6; D possibly corresponds to TRBD1 (5 bases). This CDR3 has 14 amino acids. V was trimmed by 0 bases and J by 7 bases, leaving 8 bases between them. The V gene's germline CDR1 is SGHRS and CDR2 YFSETQ. The CDR3 region has the DNA TGCGCCAGCAGCTTGGACAGGCCGAATTCACCCCTCCACTTT. This encodes CASSLDRPNSPLHF.

The chain joins TRBV4-2 to TRBJ1-1; 8 bases align to TRBD1. The germline CDR1 and CDR2 sequences are LGHNA and YNFKEQ. The CDR3 sequence is 14 residues long. The V and J ends lost 4 bases and 6 bases, in that order; junction bases with no gene match: 7. The CDR3 nucleotides read TGTGCCAGCAGCCGCGAACAGGGGGTCCCTGAAGCTTTCTTT. Its translation is CASSREQGVPEAFF.

This clone was recorded only once. The V and J genes are TRBV6-5 and TRBJ1-1; D is unresolved. CDR1 is MNHEY and CDR2 is SVGAGI in the germline V gene. This CDR3 region has 14 residues. The V gene lost 4 bases and the J gene lost 4 bases, with 13 bases spanning the gap. The CDR3: CASSLLGGPTEAFF. The CDR3 nucleotides read TGTGCCAGCAGTTTACTAGGAGGGCCCACTGAAGCTTTCTTT.

This CDR3 reads CASSDSGLPSGNTQYF. DNA for the CDR3: TGTGCCAGCAGTGATAGTGGACTCCCCAGTGGAAATACGCAGTATTTT. V gene TRBV6-1 combines with J gene TRBJ2-3, with D tentatively TRBD2 (5 bases). CDR1 and CDR2 from the germline V gene are MNHNS and SASEGT. V was cut by 3 bases and J by 7 bases, with 20 bases left in between. CDR3 length: 16 amino acids.

V gene TRBV5-1 combines with J gene TRBJ2-5; 11 bases align to TRBD2. The germline V gene encodes CDR1 SGHRS and CDR2 YFSETQ. CDR3 length: 16 amino acids. With 0 bases clipped from V and 2 bases from J, the junction kept 3 bases outside the gene matches. Here the CDR3 DNA reads TGCGCCAGCAGCTTGGCCGGGACTAGCGGACAAGAGACCCAGTACTTC. Amino acid sequence: CASSLAGTSGQETQYF.

The V and J genes are TRBV14 and TRBJ2-7; 8 nucleotides agree with TRBD2. V trimming: 4 bases; J trimming: 2 bases; junction bases outside the gene matches: 4. CDR1 is SGHDN and CDR2 is FVKESK in the germline V gene. The CDR3 has 14 amino acids. CDR3 amino acids: CASSPGLGAYEQYF. CDR3 coding DNA: TGTGCCAGCAGCCCGGGACTAGGCGCCTACGAGCAGTACTTC.

J is TRBJ1-2 and V is TRBV15, with 9 bases aligning to TRBD1. The CDR3 has 18 residues. V lost 4 bases, J lost 0 bases, and 12 bases stayed unmatched. Germline lookup yields CDR1 LNHNV and CDR2 YYDKDF (reference sequence). The CDR3 region has the DNA TGTGCCACCAGCACAAGATTCCGGGACAGGGCCACTAACTATGGCTACACCTTC. It is translated as CATSTRFRDRATNYGYTF.

The chain has TRBV6-1 and TRBJ1-1, with 7 bases matching TRBD1. The length of the CDR3 is 14 residues. After removal of 3 bases from V and 2 bases from J, the junction contained 3 bases not matched to a gene. Germline loops: CDR1 MNHNS, CDR2 SASEGT. Here the CDR3 reads CASSEGTVNTEAFF. The CDR3 nucleotides read TGTGCCAGCAGTGAGGGGACAGTTAACACTGAAGCTTTCTTT.

In this sample, this clone turned up once. This chain joins TRBV6-2 or TRBV6-3 and TRBJ1-1; tentative D call: TRBD1 (6 bases). Trimming cost V 2 bases and J 3 bases, with 7 bases left between them. Germline CDR1 and CDR2: MNHEY and SVGEGT. The CDR3 is 13 amino acids. CDR3 DNA sequence: TGTGCCAGCAGTTACGGGACATACACTGAAGCTTTCTTT. It yields the protein CASSYGTYTEAFF.

The rearrangement joins TRBV7-2 to TRBJ1-5, with D hard to call. Germline V lookup: CDR1 SGHTA, CDR2 FQGNSA. V lost 3 bases to trimming and J lost 2 bases, with 5 bases between them. CDR3 length equals 13 residues. For the CDR3, the DNA is TGTGCCAGCAGCTTGAGGGGCAATCAGCCCCAGCATTTT. Amino acid sequence: CASSLRGNQPQHF.

In nucleotides, the CDR3 is TGTGCCAGCAGCTTAATAGGGGGCTACAATGAGCAGTTCTTC. It specifies CASSLIGGYNEQFF. This chain uses TRBV7-9 with TRBJ2-1; TRBD1 might be the D (6 bases). The CDR3 is 14 amino acids. The V end was cut by 2 bases, the J end by 3 bases, with 8 bases between. Germline CDR1 reads SEHNR; CDR2 reads FQNEAQ (reference sequence). The full variable domain, with the rest looked up from reference TRBV7-9 and TRBJ2-1, is DTGVSQNPRHKITKRGQNVTFRCDPISEHNRLYWYRQTLGQGPEFLTYFQNEAQLEKSRLLSDRFSAERPKGSFSTLEIQRTEQGDSAMYLCASSLIGGYNEQFFGPGTRLTVL.

V gene TRBV4-3 combines with J gene TRBJ1-2, with a possible D match to TRBD1 (6 bases). The CDR3 spans 14 residues. From germline, CDR1 is LGHNA and CDR2 YSLEER. Deletions cut 3 bases from V and 4 bases from J, with 12 bases between. CDR3 amino acids: CASSQQGSAYGYTF. CDR3 in DNA: TGCGCCAGCAGCCAGCAGGGGTCGGCCTATGGCTACACCTTC.

This sequence joins TRBV27 and TRBJ2-2; 8 bases match TRBD1. The length of the CDR3 is 14 residues. Germline values: CDR1 MNHEY, CDR2 SMNVEV (reference sequence). V was pared by 1 base and J by 7 bases, with 2 bases of the junction left unmatched. CDR3 nucleotides: TGTGCCAGCAGTTTATTACAGGGGGGCGGGGAGCTGTTTTTT. Translation gives CASSLLQGGGELFF.

This clone was recorded only once. The V call is TRBV18, the J call TRBJ1-4; D is undetermined. This CDR3 comprises 17 residues. V was clipped by 5 bases and J by 4 bases, with 20 bases between them. Germline CDR1 reads KGHSH; CDR2 reads LQKENI. CDR3 sequence: CASSSISGAAYNEKLFF. The CDR3, as DNA: TGTGCCAGCTCATCTATCTCGGGTGCAGCATATAATGAAAAACTGTTTTTT.

The chain carries TRBV7-2 and TRBJ2-5; 7 bases align to TRBD2. V trimming: 6 bases; J trimming: 2 bases; junction bases outside the gene matches: 6. In germline, CDR1 is SGHTA, CDR2 FQGNSA. The CDR3 totals 14 residues. CDR3 region: CASSYQAGQETQYF. Written as DNA, the CDR3 is TGTGCCAGCAGTTATCAAGCGGGACAAGAGACCCAGTACTTC. Full variable domain (remainder filled in from reference TRBV7-2 and TRBJ2-5): GAGVSQSPSNKVTEKGKDVELRCDPISGHTALYWYRQSLGQGLEFLIYFQGNSAPDKSGLPSDRFSAERTGGSVSTLTIQRTQQEDSAVYLCASSYQAGQETQYFGPGTRLLVL.

The chain uses TRBV3-1 (or the pseudogene TRBV3-2) and TRBJ2-3; 11 bases fit TRBD2. V gave up 3 bases and J gave up 5 bases; unmatched junction bases: 10. The CDR3 sequence is 17 residues long. Germline-derived CDR1 and CDR2 are LGHDT and YNNKEL (reference sequence). The CDR3 reads CASSQEIAGGRKDTQYF. The CDR3 nucleotides are TGTGCCAGCAGCCAGGAAATAGCGGGGGGGCGAAAAGATACGCAGTATTTT.

The rearrangement uses TRBV12-3 or TRBV12-4 and TRBJ2-5; 9 bases are a match to TRBD1. The CDR3 runs to 13 residues. Trimming removed 8 bases from V and 6 bases from J; junction bases left unmatched: 7. The CDR3: CASRQGVVQTQYF. The DNA for the CDR3 is TGTGCCAGCCGACAGGGGGTTGTGCAGACCCAGTACTTC.

This clone was observed a few times. This chain connects TRBV9 to TRBJ1-1; no reliable D call. Per the germline V gene, CDR1 is SGDLS and CDR2 is YYNGEE. V lost 3 bases and J 1 base, leaving 10 bases between the germline ends. The length of the CDR3 is 14 residues. As DNA, the CDR3 is TGTGCCAGCAGCGCATCCGGGAGGAACACTGAAGCTTTCTTT. Its translation is CASSASGRNTEAFF. Full variable domain (rest looked up from reference TRBV9 and TRBJ1-1): DSGVTQTPKHLITATGQRVTLRCSPRSGDLSVYWYQQSLDQGLQFLIQYYNGEERAKGNILERFSAQQFPDLHSELNLSSLELGDSALYFCASSASGRNTEAFFGQGTRLTVV.

V usage is TRBV27 and J usage is TRBJ1-6, with 10 positions matching TRBD1. There are 16 residues in the CDR3. Germline CDR1 reads MNHEY; CDR2 reads SMNVEV (reference sequence). V shed 8 bases, J shed 8 bases, and the junction held 12 bases outside the gene matches. CDR3 protein: CASARWATGGDSPLHF. The CDR3 region has the DNA TGTGCCAGCGCCAGGTGGGCGACAGGGGGCGATTCACCCCTCCACTTT.

CDR3 region: CASSPGQGGTDTQYF. The CDR3 nucleotides are TGTGCCAGCAGCCCCGGGCAGGGGGGCACAGATACGCAGTATTTT. V usage is TRBV7-9 and J usage is TRBJ2-3; 7 bases map to TRBD1. Germline V gene lookup returns CDR1 SEHNR and CDR2 FQNEAQ (reference sequence). V shed 5 bases, J shed 1 base, and the junction held 6 bases outside the gene matches. This CDR3 spans 15 amino acids. The full variable domain, rest sourced from reference TRBV7-9 and TRBJ2-3, is DTGVSQNPRHKITKRGQNVTFRCDPISEHNRLYWYRQTLGQGPEFLTYFQNEAQLEKSRLLSDRFSAERPKGSFSTLEIQRTEQGDSAMYLCASSPGQGGTDTQYFGPGTRLTVL.